Shown below are 27 T cell receptor beta chains from a single sample sequenced in a study of shared clonotypes between healthy human individuals. Clones were sequenced by immunoSEQ multiplex PCR, and TCRdb holds only the in-frame ones, with some missing. The sample includes hundreds of thousands of clones, around 72% seen only once; the top ten take approximately 1.6%. The material sequenced was memory CD4+ T cells sorted from blood. Described subset: CD45RA-negative fraction. The receptors derive from a woman aged 25 to 39 in good health.

The chain joins TRBV11-2 to TRBJ2-3; perhaps TRBD2 as D (5 bases). V shed 5 bases and J shed 12 bases, with 12 bases lying between them. This CDR3 is built from 11 residues. Germline V gene data show CDR1 as SGHAT and CDR2 as FQNNGV. The CDR3 sequence: CASSHREGQYF. In DNA, the CDR3 is TGTGCCAGCAGCCACCGGGAAGGACAGTATTTT.

The chain couples TRBV11-2 to TRBJ2-5; possible D gene TRBD1, 5 bases. Germline CDR1 and CDR2: SGHAT and FQNNGV. Deletions cut 5 bases from V and 1 base from J, with 11 bases between. CDR3 length: 14 residues. DNA of the CDR3: TGTGCCAGCAGCCTTAGAGACAGCCAAGAGACCCAGTACTTC. Its protein product is CASSLRDSQETQYF.

The chain recombines TRBV29-1 with TRBJ1-1, with 9 bases lining up with TRBD1. Per the germline V gene, CDR1 is SQVTM and CDR2 is ANQGSEA. The CDR3 is 12 residues long. V was clipped by 7 bases and J by 10 bases; unmatched bases: 10. CDR3 sequence: CSAGTGSPGAFF. CDR3 DNA: TGCAGCGCTGGGACAGGGTCACCCGGAGCTTTCTTT. The whole variable domain, filled in from reference TRBV29-1 and TRBJ1-1, reads SAVISQKPSRDICQRGTSLTIQCQVDSQVTMMFWYRQQPGQSLTLIATANQGSEATYESGFVIDKFPISRPNLTFSTLTVSNMSPEDSSIYLCSAGTGSPGAFFGQGTRLTVV.

This sequence joins TRBV28 and TRBJ2-7, with D perhaps TRBD1 or TRBD2 (5 bases each). The CDR3 contains 14 residues. CDR1 MDHEN and CDR2 SYDVKM come from the germline V gene. Trimming stripped 6 bases from V and 3 bases from J, with 15 bases between. This CDR3 reads CASSSVRGRYEQYF. In DNA form, the CDR3 reads TGTGCCAGCAGCAGTGTGAGGGGCCGCTACGAGCAGTACTTC.

The rearrangement links TRBV5-6 to TRBJ1-2; D is ambiguous. The V gene's germline CDR1 is SGHDT and CDR2 YYEEEE. Trimming removed 0 bases from V and 1 base from J, with 7 bases in between. The CDR3 covers 14 residues. Here the CDR3 reads CASSLAGLNYGYTF. The CDR3 nucleotides are TGTGCCAGCAGCTTGGCCGGGCTTAACTATGGCTACACCTTC.

This clone was seen only once. The chain is built from TRBV7-9 and TRBJ2-2; 10 bases are shared with TRBD2. Germline CDR1 SEHNR, CDR2 FQNEAQ (reference sequence). The CDR3 runs 17 residues. The J segment lost 6 bases and the V segment lost 4 bases, leaving 11 bases of the junction unmatched. The CDR3 spells CASSSRLFSGRSGELFF. As DNA, the CDR3 is TGTGCCAGCAGCTCCAGACTGTTTAGCGGGAGGTCCGGGGAGCTGTTTTTT. The whole variable domain, remainder taken from reference TRBV7-9 and TRBJ2-2, is DTGVSQNPRHKITKRGQNVTFRCDPISEHNRLYWYRQTLGQGPEFLTYFQNEAQLEKSRLLSDRFSAERPKGSFSTLEIQRTEQGDSAMYLCASSSRLFSGRSGELFFGEGSRLTVL.

The V gene is TRBV28, the J gene TRBJ1-2; TRBD1 matches at 7 bases. The junction had 13 bases not matched to a gene; V was cut back by 11 bases and J by 4 bases. The CDR3 runs 14 residues. The germline V gene encodes CDR1 MDHEN and CDR2 SYDVKM. CDR3 DNA sequence: TGTGCCGTTAAAGGGACAGATCAGGGCTATGGCTACACCTTC. Amino acid sequence: CAVKGTDQGYGYTF.

The J gene is TRBJ1-2, the V gene TRBV27, with 11 bases fitting TRBD1. CDR1 and CDR2 from the germline V gene are MNHEY and SMNVEV (reference sequence). V lost 4 bases, J lost 7 bases, and 5 bases stayed unmatched. CDR3 length equals 14 residues. The CDR3 nucleotides are TGTGCCAGCAGTTCTCCGGACAGGGGGCTTGGCTACACCTTC. It yields the protein CASSSPDRGLGYTF.

V usage is TRBV18 and J usage is TRBJ1-3; no clear D. CDR3 length: 14 residues. V was pared by 2 bases and J by 5 bases, with 10 bases between. Germline CDR1 KGHSH, CDR2 LQKENI. In nucleotides, the CDR3 is TGTGCCAGCTCACCAGAAGATATTAGAAACACCATATATTTT. Translation: CASSPEDIRNTIYF.

In nucleotides, the CDR3 is TGTGCCAGTAGTAAACAGGGACCGACTGAAGCTTTCTTT. Translation: CASSKQGPTEAFF. The chain has TRBV19 and TRBJ1-1; TRBD1 might be the D (6 bases). CDR1 is LNHDA, CDR2 SQIVND, per germline (reference sequence). The CDR3 is 13 amino acids. The V end was cut by 4 bases, the J end by 5 bases, with 11 bases between.

The chain carries TRBV6-4 and TRBJ2-2, with a weak D call TRBD1 (5 bases). Per the germline V gene, CDR1 is MRHNA and CDR2 is SNTAGT. This CDR3 region has 14 residues. V shed 3 bases and J shed 5 bases, with 10 bases lying between them. The CDR3 DNA is TGTGCCAGCAGTGAACAGGCAGGGACCGGGGAGCTGTTTTTT. Protein: CASSEQAGTGELFF.

This clone was recorded a few times. The chain links TRBV10-1 to TRBJ2-5, with 11 bases aligning to TRBD2. Per the germline V gene, CDR1 is WNHNN and CDR2 is SYGVQD (reference sequence). V was pared by 3 bases and J by 4 bases, with 4 bases of the junction left unmatched. This CDR3 spans 15 amino acids. The CDR3 DNA is TGCGCCAGCAGTGAACTAGCGGGAGATCGAGAGACCCAGTACTTC. Translated: CASSELAGDRETQYF.

The chain is built from TRBV7-8 and TRBJ2-3; 9 positions agree with TRBD1. V shed 0 bases, J shed 1 base, and the junction held 8 bases outside the gene matches. Germline V lookup: CDR1 SGHVS, CDR2 FQNEAQ. This CDR3 has 18 amino acids. CDR3 DNA: TGTGCCAGCAGCTTAGCCCTCATCCGGGACAGGGGCACAGATACGCAGTATTTT. Protein sequence: CASSLALIRDRGTDTQYF.

This clone was seen more than once but under ten times. The chain combines TRBV5-1 with TRBJ2-7; maybe TRBD2 (6 bases). From germline, CDR1 is SGHRS and CDR2 YFSETQ. The V gene lost 5 bases and the J gene lost 0 bases, with 15 bases spanning the gap. CDR3 length: 15 amino acids. CDR3 DNA: TGCGCCAGCAGAAGGGACTTGACGAGCTCCTACGAGCAGTACTTC. This encodes CASRRDLTSSYEQYF.

This clone appeared once. This chain connects TRBV30 to TRBJ1-1; D unclear. The CDR3 runs to 13 residues. CDR1 and CDR2 (germline): GTSNPN, SVGIG (reference sequence). Trimming took 5 bases from V and 3 from J, leaving 13 bases between them. In nucleotides, the CDR3 is TGTGCCTGGGCCCTTACAGCTGACACTGAAGCTTTCTTT. It encodes CAWALTADTEAFF.

The chain carries TRBV5-1 and TRBJ2-1, with D perhaps matching TRBD2 (5 bases). The CDR3 runs to 16 residues. CDR1 SGHRS and CDR2 YFSETQ come from the germline V gene. V was pared by 0 bases and J by 5 bases, with 15 bases between. The CDR3 nucleotides read TGCGCCAGCAGCTTGGACGGGGTAGCGTATAACAATGAGCAGTTCTTC. It is translated as CASSLDGVAYNNEQFF.

This chain links TRBV11-3 with TRBJ2-1; 10 positions match TRBD1. Germline assignment: CDR1 SGHNT and CDR2 YENEEA. Trimming took 4 bases from V and 5 from J; bases not matched to a gene: 2. The CDR3 totals 14 residues. The CDR3 loop is CASSSGTGDNEQFF. Written as DNA, the CDR3 is TGTGCCAGCAGCTCCGGGACAGGGGACAATGAGCAGTTCTTC.

This clone was recorded only once. This chain joins TRBV28 and TRBJ2-7, with 11 nucleotides matching TRBD2. This CDR3 has 15 amino acids. With V trimmed by 5 bases and J by 3 bases, 6 bases remained unmatched. CDR1 MDHEN and CDR2 SYDVKM come from the germline V gene. The chain's CDR3 is CASSTDTSGGYEQYF. In nucleotides, the CDR3 is TGTGCCAGCAGTACAGATACTAGCGGGGGCTACGAGCAGTACTTC.

The chain recombines TRBV7-2 with TRBJ2-1; D unresolved. The germline V gene encodes CDR1 SGHTA and CDR2 FQGNSA. With 5 bases removed from V and 3 bases from J, the gap between germline ends came to 11 bases. The CDR3 spans 14 residues. CDR3 DNA sequence: TGTGCCAGCAGCCGACATACAGACTACAATGAGCAGTTCTTC. It is translated as CASSRHTDYNEQFF.

V usage is TRBV20-1 and J usage is TRBJ2-7; 10 bases map to TRBD2. The CDR3 is 11 amino acids. The germline V gene has CDR1 DFQATT and CDR2 SNEGSKA (reference sequence). The CDR3 reads CMTTSGYEQYF. CDR3 nucleotide sequence: TGCATGACGACTAGCGGGTACGAGCAGTACTTC.

The chain has TRBV5-1 and TRBJ2-2; 7 bases fit TRBD2. The CDR3 contains 16 residues. V gave up 0 bases and J gave up 2 bases; unmatched junction bases: 4. Germline V gene lookup returns CDR1 SGHRS and CDR2 YFSETQ. The CDR3 spells CASSLVREVNTGELFF. In DNA, the CDR3 is TGCGCCAGCAGCTTGGTTCGGGAGGTTAACACCGGGGAGCTGTTTTTT.

The gene calls are TRBV20-1 and TRBJ2-7, with D unresolved. CDR1 is DFQATT and CDR2 is SNEGSKA in the germline V gene (reference sequence). The CDR3 loop spans 11 amino acids. Trimming shortened V by 6 bases and J by 8 bases, and 14 bases separated the two germline ends. CDR3 protein: CSAQTDPQQYF. For the CDR3, the DNA is TGCAGTGCGCAGACTGACCCTCAGCAGTACTTC.

The genes are TRBV27 and TRBJ2-2; 8 nucleotides line up with TRBD2. The trim removed 2 bases at V and 4 bases at J, leaving 15 bases unmatched. Germline V gives CDR1 MNHEY, CDR2 SMNVEV (reference sequence). CDR3 size: 19 residues. The CDR3 DNA follows: TGTGCCAGCAGTTTAAGTAGCGGGACGGTGACTGGGCCCACCGGGGAGCTGTTTTTT. Translating it yields CASSLSSGTVTGPTGELFF.

This clone has only a few counts. The chain links TRBV5-4 to TRBJ2-7, with a weak D call TRBD1 (5 bases). CDR1 SGHNT and CDR2 YYREEE come from the germline V gene (reference sequence). Trimming stripped 4 bases from V and 3 bases from J, with 11 bases between. The CDR3 extends over 13 amino acids. The CDR3 DNA reads as TGTGCCAGCAGCCCGGTAGGGGACTACGAGCAGTACTTC. Translated, it gives CASSPVGDYEQYF.

The gene calls are TRBV6-5 and TRBJ2-7; 13 bases fit TRBD2. V shed 5 bases and J 5 bases; nucleotides not matched to a gene: 3. The CDR3 loop spans 14 amino acids. Looked up from germline, CDR1 is MNHEY and CDR2 is SVGAGI. The CDR3 DNA follows: TGTGCCAGCAGTGGACTAGCGGGAGTCCACGAGCAGTACTTC. As protein: CASSGLAGVHEQYF.

This rearrangement joins TRBV6-5 to TRBJ1-1; D is ambiguous. The germline V gene has CDR1 MNHEY and CDR2 SVGAGI. CDR3 size: 13 residues. Trimming removed 6 bases from V and 1 base from J, with 9 bases in between. CDR3: CASRESTNTEAFF. DNA for the CDR3: TGTGCCAGCAGAGAGTCCACGAACACTGAAGCTTTCTTT.

This clone was counted a few times. The chain couples TRBV7-2 to TRBJ2-7, with D unclear. CDR1 and CDR2 (germline): SGHTA, FQGNSA. Trimming left V 5 bases short and J 0 bases short, with 8 bases between. The CDR3 contains 13 residues. Here the CDR3 reads CASSPHISYEQYF. In DNA form, the CDR3 reads TGTGCCAGCAGCCCGCACATCTCCTACGAGCAGTACTTC.